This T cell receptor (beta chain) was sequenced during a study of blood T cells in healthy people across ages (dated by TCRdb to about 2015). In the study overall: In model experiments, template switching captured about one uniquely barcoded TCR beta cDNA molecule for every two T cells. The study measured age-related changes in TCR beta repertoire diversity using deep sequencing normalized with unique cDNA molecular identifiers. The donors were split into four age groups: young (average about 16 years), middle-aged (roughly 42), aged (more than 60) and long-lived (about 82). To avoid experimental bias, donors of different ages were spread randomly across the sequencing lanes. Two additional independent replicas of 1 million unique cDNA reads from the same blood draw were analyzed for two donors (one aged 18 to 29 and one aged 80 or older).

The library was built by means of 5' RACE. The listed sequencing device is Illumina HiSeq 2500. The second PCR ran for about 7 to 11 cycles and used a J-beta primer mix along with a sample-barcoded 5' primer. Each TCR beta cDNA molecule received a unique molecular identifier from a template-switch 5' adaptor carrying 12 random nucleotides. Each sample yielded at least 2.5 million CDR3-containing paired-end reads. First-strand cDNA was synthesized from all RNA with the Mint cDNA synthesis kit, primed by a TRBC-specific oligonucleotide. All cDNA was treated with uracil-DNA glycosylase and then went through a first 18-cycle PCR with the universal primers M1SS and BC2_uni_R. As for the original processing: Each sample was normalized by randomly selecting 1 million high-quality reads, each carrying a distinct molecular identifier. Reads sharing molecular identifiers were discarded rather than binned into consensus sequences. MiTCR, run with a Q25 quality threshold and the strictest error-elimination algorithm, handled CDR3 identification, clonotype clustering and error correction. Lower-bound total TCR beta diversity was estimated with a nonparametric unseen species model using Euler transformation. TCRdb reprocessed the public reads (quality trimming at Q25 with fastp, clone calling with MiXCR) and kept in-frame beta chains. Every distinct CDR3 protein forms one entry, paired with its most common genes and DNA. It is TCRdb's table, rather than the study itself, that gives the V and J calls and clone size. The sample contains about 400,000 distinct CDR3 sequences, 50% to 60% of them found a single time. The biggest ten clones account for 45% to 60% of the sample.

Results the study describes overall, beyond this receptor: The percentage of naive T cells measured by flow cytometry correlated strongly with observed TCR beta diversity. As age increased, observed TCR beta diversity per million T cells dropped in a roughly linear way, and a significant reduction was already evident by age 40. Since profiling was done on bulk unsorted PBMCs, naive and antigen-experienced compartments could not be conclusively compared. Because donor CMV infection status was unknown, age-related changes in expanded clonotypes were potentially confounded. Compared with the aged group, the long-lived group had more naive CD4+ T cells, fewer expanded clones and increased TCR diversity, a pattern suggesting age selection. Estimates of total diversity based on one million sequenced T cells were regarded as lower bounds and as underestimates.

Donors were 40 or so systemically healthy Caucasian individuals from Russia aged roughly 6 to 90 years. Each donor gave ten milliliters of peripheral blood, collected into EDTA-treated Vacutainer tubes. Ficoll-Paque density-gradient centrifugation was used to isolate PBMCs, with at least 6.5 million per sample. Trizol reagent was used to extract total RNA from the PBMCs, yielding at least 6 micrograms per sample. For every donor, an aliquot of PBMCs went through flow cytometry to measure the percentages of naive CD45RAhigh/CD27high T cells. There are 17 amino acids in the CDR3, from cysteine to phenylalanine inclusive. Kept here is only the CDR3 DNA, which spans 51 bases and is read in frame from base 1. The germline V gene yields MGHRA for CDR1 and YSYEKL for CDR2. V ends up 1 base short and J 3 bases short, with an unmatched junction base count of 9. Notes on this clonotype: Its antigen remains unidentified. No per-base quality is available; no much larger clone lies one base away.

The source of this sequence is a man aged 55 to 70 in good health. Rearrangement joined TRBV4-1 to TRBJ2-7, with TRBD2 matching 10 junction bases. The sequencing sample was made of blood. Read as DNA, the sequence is TGCGCCAGCAGCCAAGGTATAGCGGGAGGCCCCCTCTACGAGCAGTACTTC. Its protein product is CASSQGIAGGPLYEQYF.